Listed here are 14 T cell receptor beta chains from one sample, sequenced in a study of blood T cell repertoires in COVID-19. Sequencing used immunoSEQ multiplex PCR; TCRdb keeps in-frame clones, though not all of them. Among 35,000 to 50,000 clones, just under 70% were seen once, and the ten largest hold under 6.5%. The sample taken for sequencing was peripheral blood. These receptors came from a man at least 80 years old with acute or convalescent COVID-19.

The chain combines TRBV4-2 with TRBJ2-2; 10 positions agree with TRBD1. Germline V gene data show CDR1 as LGHNA and CDR2 as YNFKEQ. The CDR3 has 18 amino acids. V shed 1 base and J 3 bases; nucleotides not matched to a gene: 8. CDR3 in amino acids: CASSQVDRGRGDTGELFF. CDR3 sequence (DNA): TGTGCCAGCAGCCAAGTAGACAGGGGGCGTGGGGACACCGGGGAGCTGTTTTTT.

This chain joins TRBV7-8 and TRBJ1-1, with TRBD1 identical over 7 bases. The CDR3 extends over 15 amino acids. Per the germline V gene, CDR1 is SGHVS and CDR2 is FQNEAQ. Germline trimming cut 1 base from V and 0 bases from J; bases unmatched to any gene: 2. In DNA, the CDR3 is TGTGCCAGCAGCTTAGAGGGGGCTATGAACACTGAAGCTTTCTTT. Translating it yields CASSLEGAMNTEAFF.

This chain uses TRBV9 with TRBJ1-4; D not resolved. Looked up from germline, CDR1 is SGDLS and CDR2 is YYNGEE. The V end was cut by 0 bases, the J end by 1 base, with 7 bases between. The CDR3 consists of 15 residues. CDR3 sequence: CASSVASGTNEKLFF. As DNA, the CDR3 is TGTGCCAGCAGCGTAGCCAGTGGAACTAATGAAAAACTGTTTTTT.

The gene calls are TRBV12-3 or TRBV12-4 and TRBJ2-7, with D possibly being TRBD2 (5 bases). The CDR3 consists of 12 residues. V was pared by 5 bases and J by 6 bases, with 11 bases between. CDR3 DNA sequence: TGTGCCAGCAGTCGGGGAGTGGCCGAGCAGTACTTC. Amino acids: CASSRGVAEQYF.

This clone occurred a few times. The chain employs TRBV6-6 and TRBJ2-2, with D perhaps matching TRBD1 (5 bases). CDR1 is MNHNY and CDR2 is SVGAGI in the germline V gene (reference sequence). V was shortened by 5 bases and J by 1 base, with 17 bases between the two germline ends. The CDR3 sequence is 17 residues long. CDR3: CASSRRTDTWNTGELFF. The CDR3 DNA sequence: TGTGCCAGCAGTCGACGAACGGACACTTGGAACACCGGGGAGCTGTTTTTT.

This clone was detected a few times. Here the CDR3 reads CASSRTYSSGGNQPQHF. The CDR3 nucleotides are TGTGCCAGCAGCCGAACCTACAGCTCGGGAGGCAATCAGCCCCAGCATTTT. This chain uses TRBV7-8 with TRBJ1-5, with D unclear. CDR1 is SGHVS and CDR2 is FQNEAQ in the germline V gene. The CDR3 consists of 17 residues. The V end was cut by 5 bases, the J end by 2 bases, with 19 bases between.

This clone has ten or more counts. This chain links TRBV28 with TRBJ1-5; unclear D gene. Germline V gene data show CDR1 as MDHEN and CDR2 as SYDVKM. The CDR3 totals 15 residues. V was shortened by 2 bases and J by 7 bases, with 15 bases between the two germline ends. Here the CDR3 reads CASSLPASARQPQHF. The CDR3 DNA reads TGTGCCAGCAGTTTACCCGCCAGTGCTAGGCAGCCCCAGCATTTT. Full variable domain (missing parts from reference TRBV28 and TRBJ1-5): DVKVTQSSRYLVKRTGEKVFLECVQDMDHENMFWYRQDPGLGLRLIYFSYDVKMKEKGDIPEGYSVSREKKERFSLILESASTNQTSMYLCASSLPASARQPQHFGDGTRLSIL.

This clone has only one observation. The V call is TRBV27, the J call TRBJ1-5, with 11 bases matching TRBD1. The germline V gene encodes CDR1 MNHEY and CDR2 SMNVEV (reference sequence). This CDR3 is 16 amino acids long. The ends lost 5 bases at V and 5 bases at J; junction bases unmatched: 8. The CDR3 DNA reads TGTGCCAGCAGTCCCCGGACAGGGGGCCCATATCAGCCCCAGCATTTT. Amino acid sequence: CASSPRTGGPYQPQHF.

This clone was counted once. The chain joins TRBV6-5 to TRBJ1-4; tentative D call: TRBD1 (5 bases). From germline, CDR1 is MNHEY and CDR2 SVGAGI. Between the trimmed V and J ends, which lost 10 bases and 8 bases, there was a span of 17 bases. The CDR3 is 13 residues long. CDR3 sequence (DNA): TGTGCCACCACGACAGTCTCGTACGAAAAACTGTTTTTT. Translation gives CATTTVSYEKLFF.

The chain employs TRBV5-6 and TRBJ1-2, with 9 nucleotides matching TRBD1. After removal of 4 bases from V and 3 bases from J, the junction contained 7 bases not matched to a gene. Germline assignment: CDR1 SGHDT and CDR2 YYEEEE. CDR3 size: 15 residues. CDR3 residues: CASSPGTGLDYGYTF. The CDR3 DNA follows: TGTGCCAGCAGCCCGGGGACAGGGTTGGACTATGGCTACACCTTC.

V gene TRBV6-6 combines with J gene TRBJ2-5; 12 nucleotides agree with TRBD2. This CDR3 is 16 amino acids long. V shed 6 bases, J shed 2 bases, and the junction held 7 bases outside the gene matches. CDR1 is MNHNY and CDR2 is SVGAGI in the germline V gene (reference sequence). As DNA, the CDR3 is TGTGCCAGCAGCTACGCTAGCGGGGGGGATCAAGAGACCCAGTACTTC. Translating it yields CASSYASGGDQETQYF.

The chain links TRBV7-8 to TRBJ2-4; 9 nucleotides align to TRBD1. Per germline, CDR1 SGHVS and CDR2 FQNEAQ. The CDR3 is made up of 15 amino acids. V dropped 5 bases and J dropped 0; count of bases not matched to a gene: 2. The CDR3 loop reads CASSRQGVAKNIQYF. The CDR3 DNA is TGTGCCAGCAGCAGACAGGGGGTAGCCAAAAACATTCAGTACTTC.

The chain combines TRBV2 with TRBJ1-3; 8 positions match TRBD1. CDR1 and CDR2 (germline): SNHLY, FYNNEI. The junction had 9 bases not matched to a gene; V was cut back by 6 bases and J by 8 bases. The CDR3 has 14 amino acids. In DNA form, the CDR3 reads TGTGCCAGCAGCCCACGGACAGGGACGGACACCATATATTTT. Translating it yields CASSPRTGTDTIYF.

The chain carries TRBV5-1 and TRBJ1-1; the D gene is possibly TRBD1 (5 bases). Germline V CDR1 and CDR2: SGHRS, YFSETQ. This CDR3 has 17 amino acids. Trimming left V 5 bases short and J 1 base short, with 21 bases between. The CDR3 nucleotides read TGCGCCAGCAGGACCGGGGAGGGAAGCGGGACGAACACTGAAGCTTTCTTT. Translated, it gives CASRTGEGSGTNTEAFF. The variable domain in full, with the rest retrieved from reference TRBV5-1 and TRBJ1-1, is KAGVTQTPRYLIKTRGQQVTLSCSPISGHRSVSWYQQTPGQGLQFLFEYFSETQRNKGNFPGRFSGRQFSNSRSEMNVSTLELGDSALYLCASRTGEGSGTNTEAFFGQGTRLTVV.